This T cell receptor beta chain was sequenced in a study of patients and donors after allogeneic stem cell transplantation (dated by TCRdb to the early 2020s). The CDR3 measures 17 amino acids from cysteine to phenylalanine. Of all the DNA, just the CDR3 is kept, 51 bases in frame from base 1. The germline V and J ends show losses of 2 bases and 5 bases respectively, and no gene match explains 10 bases of the junction. The germline V gene yields LGHNA for CDR1 and YSLEER for CDR2. The method was RT-PCR. The instrument was a NextSeq 550. TCRdb redid the processing of the public reads, applying fastp at Q25 and MiXCR, and retained in-frame beta chains. Identical CDR3 proteins give one entry, which carries the most common genes and DNA. Counted in this sample were 40,000 to 45,000 distinct CDR3 sequences; roughly 29% of them appeared once. About two thirds of the sample comes from the top ten. This clonotype turned up a few times. This receptor's antigen is unknown. The input lacks base qualities; no much larger clone sits a single base away.

In this chain, TRBV4-3 is recombined with TRBJ1-5, and 9 junction bases match TRBD1. The source material was blood, either unsorted or a sorted T cell fraction (not recorded which). The sequence was obtained from a human donor who was either an allogeneic HSCT recipient or a stem cell or donor lymphocyte infusion donor (not recorded which). It is not recorded whose cells these are; they may come from a transplant donor. At the DNA level, the sequence is TGCGCCAGCAGCCAAAACTTGGGACAGGGAATGCATCAGCCCCAGCATTTT. Its product reads: CASSQNLGQGMHQPQHF.